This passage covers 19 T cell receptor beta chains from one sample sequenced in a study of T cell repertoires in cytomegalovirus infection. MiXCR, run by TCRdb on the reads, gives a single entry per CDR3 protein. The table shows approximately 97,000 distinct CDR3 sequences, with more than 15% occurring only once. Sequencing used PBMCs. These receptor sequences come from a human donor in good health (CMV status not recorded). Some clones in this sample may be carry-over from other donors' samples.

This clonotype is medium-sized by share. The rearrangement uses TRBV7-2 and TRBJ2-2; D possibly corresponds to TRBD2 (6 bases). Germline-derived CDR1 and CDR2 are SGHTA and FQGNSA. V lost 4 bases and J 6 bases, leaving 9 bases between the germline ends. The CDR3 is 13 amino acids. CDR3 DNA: TGTGCCAGCAGCTCACTAGCCGCCGGGGAGCTGTTTTTT. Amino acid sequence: CASSSLAAGELFF.

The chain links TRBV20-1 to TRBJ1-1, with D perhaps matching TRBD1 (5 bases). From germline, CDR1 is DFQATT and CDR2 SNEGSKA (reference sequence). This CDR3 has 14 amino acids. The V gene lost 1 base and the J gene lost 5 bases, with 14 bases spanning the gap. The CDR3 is CSARGRGVGTEAFF. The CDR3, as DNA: TGCAGTGCTAGAGGTCGGGGGGTGGGGACTGAAGCTTTCTTT.

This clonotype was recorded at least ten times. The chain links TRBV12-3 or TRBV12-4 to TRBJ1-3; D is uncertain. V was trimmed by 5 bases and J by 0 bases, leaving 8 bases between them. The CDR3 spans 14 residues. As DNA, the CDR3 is TGTGCCAGCAGTCAGACGGGCTCTGGAAACACCATATATTTT. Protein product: CASSQTGSGNTIYF.

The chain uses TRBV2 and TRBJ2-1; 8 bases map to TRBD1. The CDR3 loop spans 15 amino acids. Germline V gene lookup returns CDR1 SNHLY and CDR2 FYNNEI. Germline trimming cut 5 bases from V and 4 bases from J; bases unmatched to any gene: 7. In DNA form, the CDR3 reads TGTGCCAGCAGTTTGGACAGGGAGGTTTACAATGAGCAGTTCTTC. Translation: CASSLDREVYNEQFF.

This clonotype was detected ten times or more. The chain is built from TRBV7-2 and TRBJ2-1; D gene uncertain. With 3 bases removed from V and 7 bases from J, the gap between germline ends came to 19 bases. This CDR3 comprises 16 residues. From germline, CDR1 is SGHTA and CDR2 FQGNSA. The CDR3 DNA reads TGTGCCAGCAGCTTGTACGGCGATCAAAGTCGGAATGAGCAGTTCTTC. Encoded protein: CASSLYGDQSRNEQFF. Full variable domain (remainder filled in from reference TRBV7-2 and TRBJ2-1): GAGVSQSPSNKVTEKGKDVELRCDPISGHTALYWYRQSLGQGLEFLIYFQGNSAPDKSGLPSDRFSAERTGGSVSTLTIQRTQQEDSAVYLCASSLYGDQSRNEQFFGPGTRLTVL.

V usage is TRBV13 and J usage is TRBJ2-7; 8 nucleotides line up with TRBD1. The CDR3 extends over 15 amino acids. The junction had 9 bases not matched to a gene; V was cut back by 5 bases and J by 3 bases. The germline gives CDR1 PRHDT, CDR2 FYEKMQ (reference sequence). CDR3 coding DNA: TGTGCCAGCAGCCGGACAGGGTCTTGGGTCTACGAGCAGTACTTC. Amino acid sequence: CASSRTGSWVYEQYF. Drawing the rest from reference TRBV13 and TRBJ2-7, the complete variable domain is AAGVIQSPRHLIKEKRETATLKCYPIPRHDTVYWYQQGPGQDPQFLISFYEKMQSDKGSIPDRFSAQQFSDYHSELNMSSLELGDSALYFCASSRTGSWVYEQYFGPGTRLTVT.

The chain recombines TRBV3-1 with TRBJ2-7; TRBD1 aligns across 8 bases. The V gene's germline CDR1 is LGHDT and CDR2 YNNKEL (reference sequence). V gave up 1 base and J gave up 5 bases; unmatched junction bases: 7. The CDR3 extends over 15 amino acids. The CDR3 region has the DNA TGTGCCAGCAGCCAAGGGGCCAGGGGGCGCGACGAGCAGTACTTC. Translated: CASSQGARGRDEQYF.

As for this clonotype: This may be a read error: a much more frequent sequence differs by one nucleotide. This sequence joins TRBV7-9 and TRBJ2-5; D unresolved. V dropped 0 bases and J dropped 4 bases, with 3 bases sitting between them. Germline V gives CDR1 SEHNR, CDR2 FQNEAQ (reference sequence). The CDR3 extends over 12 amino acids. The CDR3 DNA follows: TGTGCCAGCAGCTTAGCGCGAGAGACCCAGTACTTC. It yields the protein CASSLARETQYF.

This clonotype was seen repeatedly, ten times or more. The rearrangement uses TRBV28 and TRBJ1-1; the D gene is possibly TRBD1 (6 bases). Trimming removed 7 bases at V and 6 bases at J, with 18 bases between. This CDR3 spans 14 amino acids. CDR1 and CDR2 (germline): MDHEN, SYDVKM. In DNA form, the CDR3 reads TGTGCCAGCATTCGGGACACCGGCGGCGCTGAAGCTTTCTTT. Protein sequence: CASIRDTGGAEAFF.

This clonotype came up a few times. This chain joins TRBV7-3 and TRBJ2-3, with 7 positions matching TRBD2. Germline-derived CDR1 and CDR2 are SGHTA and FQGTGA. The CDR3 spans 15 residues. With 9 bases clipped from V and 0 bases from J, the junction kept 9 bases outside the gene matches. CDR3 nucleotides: TGTGCCAGTGCTTTGGCGGGGGTTAGCACAGATACGCAGTATTTT. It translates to CASALAGVSTDTQYF.

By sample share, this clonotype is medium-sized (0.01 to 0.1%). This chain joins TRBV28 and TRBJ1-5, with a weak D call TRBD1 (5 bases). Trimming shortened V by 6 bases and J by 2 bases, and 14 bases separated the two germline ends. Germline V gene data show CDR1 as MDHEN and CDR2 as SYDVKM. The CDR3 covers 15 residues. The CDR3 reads CASSLQGRGNQPQHF. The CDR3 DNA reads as TGTGCCAGCAGCCTGCAGGGTAGAGGCAATCAGCCCCAGCATTTT.

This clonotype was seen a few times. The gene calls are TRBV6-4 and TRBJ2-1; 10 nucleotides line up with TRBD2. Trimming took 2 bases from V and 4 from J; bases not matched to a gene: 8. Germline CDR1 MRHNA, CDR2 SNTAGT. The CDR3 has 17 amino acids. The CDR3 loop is CASSDRASGGPYNEQFF. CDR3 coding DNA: TGTGCCAGCAGTGACAGGGCTAGCGGGGGCCCTTACAATGAGCAGTTCTTC.

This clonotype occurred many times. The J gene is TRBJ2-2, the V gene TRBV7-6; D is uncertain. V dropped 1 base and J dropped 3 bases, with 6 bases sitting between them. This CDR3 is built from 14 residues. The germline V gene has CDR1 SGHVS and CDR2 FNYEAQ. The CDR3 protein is CASSLVQYTGELFF. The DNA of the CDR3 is TGTGCCAGCAGCTTAGTACAGTACACCGGGGAGCTGTTTTTT.

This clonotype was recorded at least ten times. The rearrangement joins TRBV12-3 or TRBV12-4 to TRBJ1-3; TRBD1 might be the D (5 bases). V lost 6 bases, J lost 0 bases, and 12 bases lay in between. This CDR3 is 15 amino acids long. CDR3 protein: CASRAFGGSGNTIYF. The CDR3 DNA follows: TGTGCCAGCAGGGCCTTTGGGGGCTCTGGAAACACCATATATTTT.

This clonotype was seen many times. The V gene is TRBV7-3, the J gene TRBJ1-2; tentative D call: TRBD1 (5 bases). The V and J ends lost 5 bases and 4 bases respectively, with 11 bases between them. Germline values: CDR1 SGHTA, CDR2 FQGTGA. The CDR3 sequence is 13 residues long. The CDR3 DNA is TGTGCCAGCAGCCCCCCGGGACCCTATGGCTACACCTTC. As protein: CASSPPGPYGYTF.

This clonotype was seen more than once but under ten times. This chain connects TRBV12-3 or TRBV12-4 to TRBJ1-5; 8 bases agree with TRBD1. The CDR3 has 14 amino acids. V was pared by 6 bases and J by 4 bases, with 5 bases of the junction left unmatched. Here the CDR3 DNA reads TGTGCCAGCAGAGGACAGGGAGGAAATCAGCCCCAGCATTTT. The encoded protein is CASRGQGGNQPQHF.

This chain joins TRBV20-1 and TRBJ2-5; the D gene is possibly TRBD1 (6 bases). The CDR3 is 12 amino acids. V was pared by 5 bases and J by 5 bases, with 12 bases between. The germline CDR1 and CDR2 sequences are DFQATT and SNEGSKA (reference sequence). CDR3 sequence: CSAWLQGETQYF. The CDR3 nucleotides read TGCAGTGCTTGGCTACAGGGTGAGACCCAGTACTTC.

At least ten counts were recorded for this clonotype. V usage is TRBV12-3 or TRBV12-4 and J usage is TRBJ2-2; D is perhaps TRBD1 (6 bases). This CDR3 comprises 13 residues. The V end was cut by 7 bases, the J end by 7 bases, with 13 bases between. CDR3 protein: CASTPTGYGELFF. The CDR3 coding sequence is TGTGCCAGCACCCCCACAGGGTACGGGGAGCTGTTTTTT.

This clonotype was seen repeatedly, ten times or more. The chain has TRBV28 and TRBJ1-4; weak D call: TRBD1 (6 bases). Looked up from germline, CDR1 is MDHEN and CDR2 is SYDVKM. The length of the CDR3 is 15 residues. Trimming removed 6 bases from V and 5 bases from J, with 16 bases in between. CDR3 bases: TGTGCCAGCAGCAAAGAGACAGGTCGAAATGAAAAACTGTTTTTT. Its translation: CASSKETGRNEKLFF.